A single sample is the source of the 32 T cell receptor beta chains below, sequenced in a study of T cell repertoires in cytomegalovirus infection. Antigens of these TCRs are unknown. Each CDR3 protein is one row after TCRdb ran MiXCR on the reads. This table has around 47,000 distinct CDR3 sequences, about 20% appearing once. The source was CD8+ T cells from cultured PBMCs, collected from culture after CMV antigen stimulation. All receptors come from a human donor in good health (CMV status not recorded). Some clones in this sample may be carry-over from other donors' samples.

CDR3: CATEGPDVESTNEKLFF. In DNA, the CDR3 is TGTGCCACTGAGGGCCCGGACGTTGAATCAACTAATGAAAAACTGTTTTTT. This chain uses TRBV5-8 with TRBJ1-4; D remains ambiguous. CDR1 is SGHTS and CDR2 is YDEGEE in the germline V gene. Trimming took off 9 bases at V and 0 bases at J, with 21 bases between the two ends. The CDR3 is 17 residues long.

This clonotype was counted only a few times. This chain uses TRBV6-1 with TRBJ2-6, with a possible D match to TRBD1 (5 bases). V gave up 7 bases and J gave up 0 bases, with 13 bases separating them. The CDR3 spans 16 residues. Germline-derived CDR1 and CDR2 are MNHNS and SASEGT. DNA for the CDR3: TGTGCCAGCACTCGGACACCTCTCTCTGGGGCCAACGTCCTGACTTTC. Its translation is CASTRTPLSGANVLTF.

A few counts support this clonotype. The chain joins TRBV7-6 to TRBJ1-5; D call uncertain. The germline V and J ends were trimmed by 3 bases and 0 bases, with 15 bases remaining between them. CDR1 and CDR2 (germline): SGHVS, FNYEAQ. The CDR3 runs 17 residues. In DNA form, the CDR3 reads TGTGCCAGCAGCTTGAGCGATATTACAGTTAGCAATCAGCCCCAGCATTTT. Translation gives CASSLSDITVSNQPQHF.

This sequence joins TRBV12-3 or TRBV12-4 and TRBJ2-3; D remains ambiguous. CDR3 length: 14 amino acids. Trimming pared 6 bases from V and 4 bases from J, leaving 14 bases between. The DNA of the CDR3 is TGTGCCAGCAGCCTTTCCCCAGGCGCAGATACGCAGTATTTT. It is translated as CASSLSPGADTQYF.

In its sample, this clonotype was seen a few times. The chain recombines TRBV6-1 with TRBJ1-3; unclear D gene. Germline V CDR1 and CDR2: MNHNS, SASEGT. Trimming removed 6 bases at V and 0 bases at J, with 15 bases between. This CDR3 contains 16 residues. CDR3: CASSPQITSSGNTIYF. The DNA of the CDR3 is TGTGCCAGCAGCCCTCAGATTACTAGCTCTGGAAACACCATATATTTT.

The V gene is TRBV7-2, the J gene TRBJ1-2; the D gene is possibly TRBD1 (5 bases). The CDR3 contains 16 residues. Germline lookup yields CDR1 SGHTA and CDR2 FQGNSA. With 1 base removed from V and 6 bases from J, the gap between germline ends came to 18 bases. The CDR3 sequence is CASSLGGGPLENGYTF. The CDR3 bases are TGTGCCAGCAGCTTAGGGGGCGGGCCACTTGAAAATGGCTACACCTTC.

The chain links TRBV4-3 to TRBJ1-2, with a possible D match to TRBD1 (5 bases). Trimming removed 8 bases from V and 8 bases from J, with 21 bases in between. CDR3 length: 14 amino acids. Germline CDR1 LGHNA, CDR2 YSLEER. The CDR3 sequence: CASARDRTMLGYTF. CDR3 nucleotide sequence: TGCGCCAGCGCCCGGGACCGAACTATGTTGGGCTACACCTTC.

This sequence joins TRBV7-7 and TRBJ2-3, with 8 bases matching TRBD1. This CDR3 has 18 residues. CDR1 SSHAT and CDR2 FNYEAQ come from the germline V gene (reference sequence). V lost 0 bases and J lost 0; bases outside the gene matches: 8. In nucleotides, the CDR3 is TGTGCCAGCAGCTTAGCGATAACAACAGGGGGTAGCACAGATACGCAGTATTTT. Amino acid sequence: CASSLAITTGGSTDTQYF.

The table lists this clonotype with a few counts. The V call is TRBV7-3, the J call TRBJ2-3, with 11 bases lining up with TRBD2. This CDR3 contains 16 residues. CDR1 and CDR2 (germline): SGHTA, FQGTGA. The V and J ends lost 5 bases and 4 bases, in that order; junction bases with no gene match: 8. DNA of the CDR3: TGTGCCAGCAGCCTCGAACTAGCGGGGGTCTCAGATACGCAGTATTTT. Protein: CASSLELAGVSDTQYF.

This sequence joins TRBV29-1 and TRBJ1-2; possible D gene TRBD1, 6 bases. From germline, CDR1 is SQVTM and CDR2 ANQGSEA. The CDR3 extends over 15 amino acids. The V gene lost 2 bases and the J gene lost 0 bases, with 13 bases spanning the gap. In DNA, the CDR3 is TGCAGCGTTGAAAACAGGGAACAGGCTAACTATGGCTACACCTTC. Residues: CSVENREQANYGYTF.

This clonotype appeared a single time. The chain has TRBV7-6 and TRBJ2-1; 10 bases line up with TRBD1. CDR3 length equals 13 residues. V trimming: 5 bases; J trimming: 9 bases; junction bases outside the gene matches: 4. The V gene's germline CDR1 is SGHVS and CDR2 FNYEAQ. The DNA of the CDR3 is TGTGCCAGCAGCGTACGACAGGGGGCTGAGCAGTTCTTC. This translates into CASSVRQGAEQFF.

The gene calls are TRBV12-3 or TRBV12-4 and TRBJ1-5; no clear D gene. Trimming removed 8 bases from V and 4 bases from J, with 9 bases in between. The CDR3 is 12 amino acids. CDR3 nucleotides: TGTGCCAGCCGTCGAATGAATCAGCCCCAGCATTTT. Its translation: CASRRMNQPQHF.

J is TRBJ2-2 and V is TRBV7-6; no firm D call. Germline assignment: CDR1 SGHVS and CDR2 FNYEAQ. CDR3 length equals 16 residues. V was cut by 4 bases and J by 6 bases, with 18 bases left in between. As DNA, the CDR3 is TGTGCCAGCAGCTCATCCACGGCAGAAGAAGCCGGGGAGCTGTTTTTT. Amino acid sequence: CASSSSTAEEAGELFF.

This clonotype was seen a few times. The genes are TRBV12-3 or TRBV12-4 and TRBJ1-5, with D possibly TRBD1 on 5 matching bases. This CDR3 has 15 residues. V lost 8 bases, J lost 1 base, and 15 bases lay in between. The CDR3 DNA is TGTGCCAGCGGTCCGAGGGGCAGCAGCAATCAGCCCCAGCATTTT. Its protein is CASGPRGSSNQPQHF.

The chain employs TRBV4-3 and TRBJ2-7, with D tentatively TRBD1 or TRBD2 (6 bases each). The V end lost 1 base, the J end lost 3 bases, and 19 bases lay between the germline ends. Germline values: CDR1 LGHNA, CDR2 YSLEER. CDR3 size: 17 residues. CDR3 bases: TGCGCCAGCAGCCAAGGAAAGTCGGGGGCCCCGGGCTACGAGCAGTACTTC. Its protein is CASSQGKSGAPGYEQYF.

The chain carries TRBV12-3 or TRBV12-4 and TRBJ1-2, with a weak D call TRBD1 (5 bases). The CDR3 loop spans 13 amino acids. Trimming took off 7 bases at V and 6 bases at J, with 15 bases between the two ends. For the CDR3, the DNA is TGTGCCAGCAACCTTGGGGGGGAGGATGGCTACACCTTC. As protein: CASNLGGEDGYTF.

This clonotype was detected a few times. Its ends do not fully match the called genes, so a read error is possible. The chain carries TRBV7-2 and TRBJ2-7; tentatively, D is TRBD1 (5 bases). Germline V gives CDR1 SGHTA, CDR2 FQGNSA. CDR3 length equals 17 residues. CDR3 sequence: CASSFWPAGPSSYERYF. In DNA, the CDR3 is TGTGCCAGCAGCTTTTGGCCGGCAGGGCCAAGCTCCTACGAGCGGTACTTC.

The CDR3 loop reads CASSISDRRNYGYTF. The DNA of the CDR3 is TGTGCCAGTAGTATATCGGACAGAAGAAACTATGGCTACACCTTC. The chain recombines TRBV19 with TRBJ1-2; D might be TRBD1 (6 bases). V lost 2 bases and J 2 bases, leaving 12 bases between the germline ends. In germline, CDR1 is LNHDA, CDR2 SQIVND (reference sequence). This CDR3 is built from 15 residues.

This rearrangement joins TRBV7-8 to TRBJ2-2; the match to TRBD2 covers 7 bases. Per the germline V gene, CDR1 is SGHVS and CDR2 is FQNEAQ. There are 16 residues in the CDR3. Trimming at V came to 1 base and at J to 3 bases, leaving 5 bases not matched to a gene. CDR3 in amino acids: CASSLGGGSYTGELFF. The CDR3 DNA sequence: TGTGCCAGCAGCTTAGGGGGAGGGTCCTACACCGGGGAGCTGTTTTTT.

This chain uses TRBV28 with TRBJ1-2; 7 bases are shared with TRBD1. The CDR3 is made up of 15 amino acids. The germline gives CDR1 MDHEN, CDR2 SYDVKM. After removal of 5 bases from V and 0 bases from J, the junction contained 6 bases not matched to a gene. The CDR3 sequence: CASSSHRGPNYGYTF. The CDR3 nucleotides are TGTGCCAGCAGTAGCCACAGGGGACCTAACTATGGCTACACCTTC.

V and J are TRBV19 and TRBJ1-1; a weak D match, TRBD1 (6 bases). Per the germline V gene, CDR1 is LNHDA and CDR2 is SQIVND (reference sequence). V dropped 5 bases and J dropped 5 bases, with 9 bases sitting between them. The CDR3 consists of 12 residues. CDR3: CASSGGGTEAFF. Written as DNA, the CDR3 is TGTGCCAGTAGTGGAGGGGGGACTGAAGCTTTCTTT.

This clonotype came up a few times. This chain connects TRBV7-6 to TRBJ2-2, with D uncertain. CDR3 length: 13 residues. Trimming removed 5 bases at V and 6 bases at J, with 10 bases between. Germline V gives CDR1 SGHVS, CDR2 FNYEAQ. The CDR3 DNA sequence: TGTGCCAGCAGCCCCGGTAGAGCCGGGGAGCTGTTTTTT. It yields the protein CASSPGRAGELFF.

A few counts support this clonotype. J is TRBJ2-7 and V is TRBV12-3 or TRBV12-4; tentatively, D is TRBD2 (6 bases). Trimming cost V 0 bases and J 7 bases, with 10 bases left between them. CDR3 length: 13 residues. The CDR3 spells CASSLAVGGEQYF. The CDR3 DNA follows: TGTGCCAGCAGTTTAGCGGTCGGAGGGGAGCAGTACTTC.

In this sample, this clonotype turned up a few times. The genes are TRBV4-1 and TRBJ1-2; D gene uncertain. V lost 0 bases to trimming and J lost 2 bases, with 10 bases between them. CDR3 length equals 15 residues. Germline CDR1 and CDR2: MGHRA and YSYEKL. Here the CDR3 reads CASSQDPTENYGYTF. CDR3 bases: TGCGCCAGCAGCCAAGATCCTACCGAGAACTATGGCTACACCTTC.

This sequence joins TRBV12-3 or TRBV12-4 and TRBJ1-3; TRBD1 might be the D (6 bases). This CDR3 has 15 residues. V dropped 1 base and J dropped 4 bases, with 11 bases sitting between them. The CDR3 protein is CASSLDRTAGNTIYF. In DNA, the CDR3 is TGTGCCAGCAGTTTAGATCGGACAGCCGGAAACACCATATATTTT.

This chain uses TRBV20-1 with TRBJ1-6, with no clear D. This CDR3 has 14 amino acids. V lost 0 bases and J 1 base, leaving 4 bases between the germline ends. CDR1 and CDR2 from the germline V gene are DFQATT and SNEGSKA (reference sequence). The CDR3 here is CSAREGSYNSPLHF. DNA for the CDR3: TGCAGTGCTAGAGAGGGTTCCTATAATTCACCCCTCCACTTT.

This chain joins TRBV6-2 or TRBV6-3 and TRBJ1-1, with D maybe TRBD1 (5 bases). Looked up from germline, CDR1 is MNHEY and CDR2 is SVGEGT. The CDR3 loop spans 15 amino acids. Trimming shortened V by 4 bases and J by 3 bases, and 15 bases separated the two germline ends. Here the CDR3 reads CASSWAGSLDTEAFF. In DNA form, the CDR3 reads TGTGCCAGCAGTTGGGCAGGGTCCCTTGACACTGAAGCTTTCTTT.

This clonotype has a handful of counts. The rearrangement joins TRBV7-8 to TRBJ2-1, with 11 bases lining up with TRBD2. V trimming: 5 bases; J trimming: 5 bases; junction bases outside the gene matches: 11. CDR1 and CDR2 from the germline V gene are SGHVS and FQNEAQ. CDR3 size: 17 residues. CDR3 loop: CASSNPAGLAEDNEQFF. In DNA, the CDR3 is TGTGCCAGCAGCAATCCCGCGGGACTAGCGGAAGACAATGAGCAGTTCTTC.

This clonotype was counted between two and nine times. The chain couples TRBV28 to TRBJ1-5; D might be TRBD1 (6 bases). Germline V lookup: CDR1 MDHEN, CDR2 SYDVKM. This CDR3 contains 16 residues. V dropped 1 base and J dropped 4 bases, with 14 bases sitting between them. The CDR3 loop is CASSLYPGAQNQPQHF. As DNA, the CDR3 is TGTGCCAGCAGTTTATACCCAGGGGCCCAGAATCAGCCCCAGCATTTT.

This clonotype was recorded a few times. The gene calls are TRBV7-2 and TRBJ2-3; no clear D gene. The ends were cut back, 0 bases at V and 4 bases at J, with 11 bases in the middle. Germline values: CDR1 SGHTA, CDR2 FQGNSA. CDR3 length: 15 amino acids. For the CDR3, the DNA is TGTGCCAGCAGCTTAGCTCTAACGGTCCCAGATACGCAGTATTTT. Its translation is CASSLALTVPDTQYF.

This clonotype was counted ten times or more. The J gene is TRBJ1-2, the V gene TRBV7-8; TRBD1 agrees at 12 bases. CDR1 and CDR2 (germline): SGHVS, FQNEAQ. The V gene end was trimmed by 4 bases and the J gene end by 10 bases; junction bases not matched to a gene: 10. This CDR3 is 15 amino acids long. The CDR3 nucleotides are TGTGCCAGCAGCTCGTACGGGACAGGGGGCAGAAACTACACCTTC. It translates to CASSSYGTGGRNYTF.

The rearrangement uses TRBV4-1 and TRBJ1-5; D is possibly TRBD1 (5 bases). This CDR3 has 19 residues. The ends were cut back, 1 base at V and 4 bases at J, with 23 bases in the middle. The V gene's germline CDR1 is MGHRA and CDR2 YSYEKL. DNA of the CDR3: TGCGCCAGCAGCCAAGTTATCGGCAGGGTAGGGCACGGTAATCAGCCCCAGCATTTT. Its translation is CASSQVIGRVGHGNQPQHF.